These 19 T cell receptor beta chains originate from one sample sequenced in a study of T cells in Graves' hyperthyroidism and ophthalmopathy. Amplified TCR beta CDR3 regions came from RNA transcripts. HTBI primers drove first-round RT-PCR of the TCR CDR3. TCRdb independently ran MiXCR on the multiplex PCR reads; one entry per CDR3 protein. This table holds approximately 260,000 distinct CDR3 sequences, nearly 15% found once. Source material: blood. The receptor set was obtained from a woman between 50 and 59 years old with Graves' hyperthyroidism that later progressed to Graves' ophthalmopathy.

At least ten counts were recorded for this clonotype. The V call is TRBV28, the J call TRBJ1-1; weak D call: TRBD1 (5 bases). CDR3 length: 12 amino acids. V lost 3 bases and J 7 bases, leaving 9 bases between the germline ends. Germline CDR1 reads MDHEN; CDR2 reads SYDVKM. CDR3 DNA sequence: TGTGCCAGCAGTTTTCAGGGATTTGAAGCTTTCTTT. Protein sequence: CASSFQGFEAFF.

This clonotype occurred many times. CDR3 sequence (DNA): TGTGCCAGCACCCCCCTAGCGGGATGGGAGACCCAGTACTTC. The encoded protein is CASTPLAGWETQYF. The chain couples TRBV28 to TRBJ2-5, with 9 bases lining up with TRBD2. Germline loops: CDR1 MDHEN, CDR2 SYDVKM. The CDR3 has 14 amino acids. Trimming took 7 bases from V and 5 from J; bases not matched to a gene: 8.

V is TRBV5-4 and J is TRBJ2-2; 9 bases fit TRBD2. Germline trimming cut 0 bases from V and 5 bases from J; bases unmatched to any gene: 5. Per germline, CDR1 SGHNT and CDR2 YYREEE (reference sequence). The CDR3 covers 16 residues. The CDR3 DNA sequence: TGTGCCAGCAGCTTGGAGGGCGGGAGGGGTACCGGGGAGCTGTTTTTT. Encoded protein: CASSLEGGRGTGELFF. Full variable domain (remainder filled in from reference TRBV5-4 and TRBJ2-2): ETGVTQSPTHLIKTRGQQVTLRCSSQSGHNTVSWYQQALGQGPQFIFQYYREEENGRGNFPPRFSGLQFPNYSSELNVNALELDDSALYLCASSLEGGRGTGELFFGEGSRLTVL.

This clonotype was detected many times. This chain uses TRBV2 with TRBJ1-5; 10 positions match TRBD1. The length of the CDR3 is 15 residues. V shed 4 bases, J shed 8 bases, and the junction held 8 bases outside the gene matches. Per the germline V gene, CDR1 is SNHLY and CDR2 is FYNNEI. CDR3 bases: TGTGCCAGCAGTGGGGACAGGGGCGTGGGGGAGCCCCAGCATTTT. Protein product: CASSGDRGVGEPQHF.

This clonotype was seen at least ten times. J is TRBJ1-6 and V is TRBV6-5, with D possibly TRBD1 on 5 matching bases. V was cut by 0 bases and J by 4 bases, with 13 bases left in between. This CDR3 is built from 17 residues. CDR1 is MNHEY and CDR2 is SVGAGI in the germline V gene. CDR3 DNA: TGTGCCAGCAGTTACTCGAGGGGAGGGAATTATAATTCACCCCTCCACTTT. It is translated as CASSYSRGGNYNSPLHF.

V gene TRBV9 combines with J gene TRBJ2-7; the D gene is possibly TRBD1 (6 bases). Germline CDR1 SGDLS, CDR2 YYNGEE. V dropped 4 bases and J dropped 4 bases, with 18 bases sitting between them. The CDR3 extends over 15 amino acids. The DNA of the CDR3 is TGTGCCAGCAGCCAACTAGGGGGATCTCAGTACGAGCAGTACTTC. It is translated as CASSQLGGSQYEQYF.

The chain is built from TRBV6-2 or TRBV6-3 and TRBJ1-1, with TRBD1 as a possible D gene (6 bases). V dropped 4 bases and J dropped 4 bases, with 19 bases sitting between them. Germline lookup yields CDR1 MNHEY and CDR2 SVGEGT. The CDR3 runs 16 residues. The CDR3 reads CASSSRQAERGTEAFF. DNA of the CDR3: TGTGCCAGCAGTTCCCGACAGGCGGAGAGGGGCACTGAAGCTTTCTTT.

Remarks on this clonotype: Just one base apart from a much larger clone, this may be a read error. The rearrangement joins TRBV11-2 to TRBJ2-3; D tentatively reads TRBD1 or TRBD2 (5 bases each). Germline loops: CDR1 SGHAT, CDR2 FQNNGV. Trimming removed 5 bases from V and 8 bases from J, with 11 bases in between. The CDR3 runs to 12 residues. DNA for the CDR3: TGTGCCAGCAGCGTTCGTGGGGGTACGCAGTATTTT. It yields the protein CASSVRGGTQYF.

This clonotype was seen only a few times. V is TRBV19 and J is TRBJ2-1; 8 positions agree with TRBD2. This CDR3 is 17 amino acids long. CDR1 and CDR2 from the germline V gene are LNHDA and SQIVND (reference sequence). J gave up 7 bases and V 7 bases, and 18 bases lay outside the gene matches. The CDR3 DNA reads as TGTGCCAGTAAGCGGACGGCACGAGCGGGAGTAGGGAATGAGCAGTTCTTC. It codes for CASKRTARAGVGNEQFF.

This clonotype was counted at least ten times. The chain has TRBV20-1 and TRBJ2-1, with 14 nucleotides matching TRBD2. Germline CDR1 reads DFQATT; CDR2 reads SNEGSKA (reference sequence). V gave up 3 bases and J gave up 8 bases; unmatched junction bases: 6. The CDR3 extends over 15 amino acids. CDR3 sequence reads: CSASSGLAGGHEQFF. Written as DNA, the CDR3 is TGCAGTGCTAGCTCTGGACTAGCGGGAGGTCATGAGCAGTTCTTC.

This clonotype was seen at least ten times. This sequence joins TRBV30 and TRBJ1-1; D not certain. The germline CDR1 and CDR2 sequences are GTSNPN and SVGIG (reference sequence). The length of the CDR3 is 12 residues. Between the trimmed V and J ends, which lost 8 bases and 0 bases, there was a span of 10 bases. CDR3 DNA: TGTGCCCTTTGGGAAGTGAACACTGAAGCTTTCTTT. As protein: CALWEVNTEAFF. Full variable domain (outside the CDR3, taken from reference TRBV30 and TRBJ1-1): SQTIHQWPATLVQPVGSPLSLECTVEGTSNPNLYWYRQAAGRGLQLLFYSVGIGQISSEVPQNLSASRPQDRQFILSSKKLLLSDSGFYLCALWEVNTEAFFGQGTRLTVV.

This clonotype was observed at least ten times. For the CDR3, the DNA is TGTGCCACCAGTGCATTTCCCGGGACGGACACCGGGGAGCTGTTTTTT. It encodes CATSAFPGTDTGELFF. The V call is TRBV24-1, the J call TRBJ2-2; the D gene could be TRBD1 or TRBD2 (5 bases each). The CDR3 sequence is 16 residues long. Trimming removed 5 bases from V and 3 bases from J, with 15 bases in between. CDR1 and CDR2 from the germline V gene are KGHDR and SFDVKD.

This sequence joins TRBV9 and TRBJ2-3; D is possibly TRBD1 (6 bases). CDR1 is SGDLS, CDR2 YYNGEE, per germline. This CDR3 is 17 amino acids long. With 0 bases removed from V and 4 bases from J, the gap between germline ends came to 18 bases. The CDR3: CASSVATHRATSDTQYF. The CDR3, as DNA: TGTGCCAGCAGCGTAGCTACACACAGGGCGACGTCAGATACGCAGTATTTT.

The chain uses TRBV19 and TRBJ2-1; D not resolved. Germline V gene data show CDR1 as LNHDA and CDR2 as SQIVND (reference sequence). The length of the CDR3 is 14 residues. V lost 5 bases to trimming and J lost 4 bases, with 12 bases between them. This CDR3 reads CASSLHLVYNEQFF. In DNA, the CDR3 is TGTGCCAGTAGTCTGCACCTCGTATACAATGAGCAGTTCTTC.

This clonotype was detected many times. The chain carries TRBV20-1 and TRBJ1-5, with a tentative D call TRBD1 (6 bases). Deletions cut 1 base from V and 4 bases from J, with 11 bases between. Germline loops: CDR1 DFQATT, CDR2 SNEGSKA (reference sequence). The CDR3 consists of 14 residues. CDR3 coding DNA: TGCAGTGCTAGAGCGGGGGGCCCTAATCAGCCCCAGCATTTT. Its translation: CSARAGGPNQPQHF.

V usage is TRBV9 and J usage is TRBJ2-1; 9 bases match TRBD2. Germline V CDR1 and CDR2: SGDLS, YYNGEE. With 4 bases clipped from V and 5 bases from J, the junction kept 10 bases outside the gene matches. The CDR3 is 16 amino acids. The CDR3 coding sequence is TGTGCCAGCAGCCCCCCTCAGGCTAGCGGGAACAATGAGCAGTTCTTC. Translation: CASSPPQASGNNEQFF. The whole variable domain, filled in from reference TRBV9 and TRBJ2-1, reads DSGVTQTPKHLITATGQRVTLRCSPRSGDLSVYWYQQSLDQGLQFLIQYYNGEERAKGNILERFSAQQFPDLHSELNLSSLELGDSALYFCASSPPQASGNNEQFFGPGTRLTVL.

This clonotype was seen a few times. This rearrangement joins TRBV20-1 to TRBJ2-1; TRBD2 aligns across 8 bases. V shed 4 bases and J 0 bases; nucleotides not matched to a gene: 11. The V gene's germline CDR1 is DFQATT and CDR2 SNEGSKA (reference sequence). CDR3 size: 17 residues. This CDR3 reads CSAKGSGRGGSYNEQFF. CDR3 DNA sequence: TGCAGTGCTAAAGGGAGCGGGAGAGGGGGCTCCTACAATGAGCAGTTCTTC.

This clonotype was counted a few times. The chain has TRBV5-6 and TRBJ1-3, with a possible D match to TRBD1 (5 bases). Germline assignment: CDR1 SGHDT and CDR2 YYEEEE. The CDR3 consists of 14 residues. Trimming removed 7 bases at V and 2 bases at J, with 13 bases between. DNA of the CDR3: TGTGCCAGCCTAAGGAGGGGCACTGGAAACACCATATATTTT. Its translation: CASLRRGTGNTIYF.

This clonotype was counted ten times or more. The chain is built from TRBV28 and TRBJ1-6; D unresolved. V was cut by 2 bases and J by 6 bases, with 8 bases left in between. The CDR3 is 14 amino acids. Per the germline V gene, CDR1 is MDHEN and CDR2 is SYDVKM. For the CDR3, the DNA is TGTGCCAGCAGTTTAGAAGGGCCTAATTCACCCCTCCACTTT. Protein product: CASSLEGPNSPLHF.